The 15 T cell receptor beta chains given below trace back to one sample, sequenced in a study of T cells after yellow fever vaccination. TCRdb ran MiXCR on the 5' RACE reads and lists one entry per CDR3 protein. The sample holds roughly 140,000 distinct CDR3 sequences, roughly 8.2% seen once. The material was CD4+ T cells sorted from PBMCs, obtained 5 days after the yellow fever booster vaccination. Every receptor here comes from a man between 25 and 39 years old who received the YFV17D yellow fever vaccine.

This clonotype was counted at least ten times. This chain connects TRBV5-1 to TRBJ2-5; weak D call: TRBD1 (6 bases). Trimming pared 3 bases from V and 3 bases from J, leaving 15 bases between. Germline V gene data show CDR1 as SGHRS and CDR2 as YFSETQ. The CDR3 totals 15 residues. The CDR3 protein is CASSYPTGSKETQYF. In DNA, the CDR3 is TGCGCCAGCAGCTACCCTACAGGGTCCAAAGAGACCCAGTACTTC.

In this sample, this clonotype turned up many times. The V gene is TRBV12-3 or TRBV12-4, the J gene TRBJ1-6; 7 bases map to TRBD1. Germline trimming cut 6 bases from V and 6 bases from J; bases unmatched to any gene: 5. This CDR3 comprises 14 residues. The CDR3 protein is CASSRGQSNSPLHF. The CDR3 nucleotides are TGTGCCAGCAGCCGGGGACAGAGTAATTCACCCCTCCACTTT.

This chain links TRBV28 with TRBJ2-7; TRBD1 agrees at 7 bases. The trim removed 3 bases at V and 4 bases at J, leaving 6 bases unmatched. The germline gives CDR1 MDHEN, CDR2 SYDVKM. The CDR3 is 14 amino acids. The DNA of the CDR3 is TGTGCCAGCAGTTTCGGTGGACAGGCGTACGAGCAGTACTTC. This sequence encodes CASSFGGQAYEQYF.

Concerning this clonotype: A much larger clone lies one base from this, so it may be a read error. The rearrangement links TRBV24-1 to TRBJ2-3; 8 bases map to TRBD1. The junction had 11 bases not matched to a gene; V was cut back by 12 bases and J by 1 base. The CDR3 covers 15 residues. CDR1 is KGHDR and CDR2 is SFDVKD in the germline V gene. CDR3 bases: TGTGCCGCCACCTCCGGGACAGGCCGCACAGATACGCAGTATTTT. It translates to CAATSGTGRTDTQYF.

This clonotype has a count of ten or more. V usage is TRBV12-3 or TRBV12-4 and J usage is TRBJ2-1; TRBD2 might be the D (6 bases). Trimming left V 6 bases short and J 10 bases short, with 19 bases between. There are 14 residues in the CDR3. The chain's CDR3 is CASRATSGLGEQFF. In nucleotides, the CDR3 is TGTGCCAGCAGGGCGACTAGTGGCTTGGGCGAGCAGTTCTTC.

The chain employs TRBV20-1 and TRBJ2-1, with 7 bases aligning to TRBD2. Germline V lookup: CDR1 DFQATT, CDR2 SNEGSKA (reference sequence). V shed 1 base and J 0 bases; nucleotides not matched to a gene: 6. CDR3 size: 16 residues. CDR3 sequence reads: CSARARSGISYNEQFF. The DNA for the CDR3 is TGCAGTGCTAGAGCAAGGAGCGGGATCTCCTACAATGAGCAGTTCTTC.

Notes on this clonotype: A much larger clonotype is one base distant, so this may be a read error. CDR3: CASSLSPTSGSTYNEQFF. As DNA, the CDR3 is TGTGCCAGCAGCTTGTCGCCAACTAGCGGGAGCACCTACAATGAGCAGTTCTTC. The rearrangement links TRBV5-6 to TRBJ2-1; 11 positions match TRBD2. Germline V gene data show CDR1 as SGHDT and CDR2 as YYEEEE. The CDR3 is 18 amino acids. J gave up 2 bases and V 1 base, and 8 bases lay outside the gene matches. The entire variable domain, with the rest obtained from reference TRBV5-6 and TRBJ2-1, is as follows: DAGVTQSPTHLIKTRGQQVTLRCSPKSGHDTVSWYQQALGQGPQFIFQYYEEEERQRGNFPDRFSGHQFPNYSSELNVNALLLGDSALYLCASSLSPTSGSTYNEQFFGPGTRLTVL.

This clonotype has more than one count but fewer than ten. This chain connects TRBV20-1 to TRBJ2-7, with D tentatively TRBD1 or TRBD2 (6 bases each). Germline V gene lookup returns CDR1 DFQATT and CDR2 SNEGSKA (reference sequence). Trimming took off 3 bases at V and 2 bases at J, with 14 bases between the two ends. This CDR3 region has 14 residues. Here the CDR3 reads CSASSIGGTYEQYF. The CDR3 DNA follows: TGCAGTGCTAGCTCTATAGGGGGGACCTACGAGCAGTACTTC.

The table lists this clonotype with many counts. The gene calls are TRBV7-2 and TRBJ2-7, with 12 bases aligning to TRBD2. Per germline, CDR1 SGHTA and CDR2 FQGNSA. This CDR3 is 15 amino acids long. V shed 5 bases, J shed 5 bases, and the junction held 7 bases outside the gene matches. CDR3 sequence (DNA): TGTGCCAGCAGCCCATCTAGCGGGAGGGCCAACGAGCAGTACTTC. It is translated as CASSPSSGRANEQYF. The variable domain in full, completed from reference TRBV7-2 and TRBJ2-7, reads GAGVSQSPSNKVTEKGKDVELRCDPISGHTALYWYRQSLGQGLEFLIYFQGNSAPDKSGLPSDRFSAERTGGSVSTLTIQRTQQEDSAVYLCASSPSSGRANEQYFGPGTRLTVT.

The sample holds many counts of this clonotype. The chain employs TRBV20-1 and TRBJ2-1; D is possibly TRBD1 or TRBD2 (5 bases each). The CDR3 runs to 15 residues. Germline CDR1 is DFQATT and CDR2 is SNEGSKA (reference sequence). Trimming left V 3 bases short and J 2 bases short, with 14 bases between. The CDR3 sequence: CSASRGQSTYNEQFF. As DNA, the CDR3 is TGCAGTGCTAGTCGGGGCCAAAGTACCTACAATGAGCAGTTCTTC.

This clonotype was counted only a few times. J is TRBJ2-2 and V is TRBV25-1; weak D call: TRBD2 (6 bases). V was cut by 6 bases and J by 2 bases, with 19 bases left in between. Germline values: CDR1 MGHDK, CDR2 SYGVNS. This CDR3 spans 17 amino acids. CDR3 in DNA: TGTGCCAGCAGAGCGGGCAGGGACCTTTTTAACACCGGGGAGCTGTTTTTT. This encodes CASRAGRDLFNTGELFF.

In its sample, this clonotype was seen many times. The gene calls are TRBV5-1 and TRBJ1-5; a possible D gene is TRBD1 (5 bases). The CDR3 is made up of 13 amino acids. V dropped 5 bases and J dropped 3 bases, with 9 bases sitting between them. CDR1 and CDR2 from the germline V gene are SGHRS and YFSETQ. The CDR3 reads CASRRDSNQPQHF. DNA for the CDR3: TGCGCCAGCAGAAGGGACTCCAATCAGCCCCAGCATTTT. The variable domain in full, completed from reference TRBV5-1 and TRBJ1-5, reads KAGVTQTPRYLIKTRGQQVTLSCSPISGHRSVSWYQQTPGQGLQFLFEYFSETQRNKGNFPGRFSGRQFSNSRSEMNVSTLELGDSALYLCASRRDSNQPQHFGDGTRLSIL.

V and J are TRBV5-5 and TRBJ2-7, with TRBD1 matching over 7 bases. Germline values: CDR1 SGHKS, CDR2 YYEKEE (reference sequence). The CDR3 spans 15 residues. V was pared by 0 bases and J by 3 bases, with 6 bases of the junction left unmatched. This chain's CDR3 is CASSLAPQGNYEQYF. The DNA for the CDR3 is TGTGCCAGCAGCTTGGCCCCACAGGGGAACTACGAGCAGTACTTC.

This clonotype was seen repeatedly, ten times or more. The genes are TRBV7-2 and TRBJ2-1, with 7 nucleotides matching TRBD1. From germline, CDR1 is SGHTA and CDR2 FQGNSA. V shed 4 bases, J shed 7 bases, and the junction held 7 bases outside the gene matches. The CDR3 covers 14 residues. CDR3 loop: CASSSHRGLNEQFF. CDR3 in DNA: TGTGCCAGCAGCTCGCACAGGGGTTTGAATGAGCAGTTCTTC.

This clonotype has at least ten counts. This chain connects TRBV12-3 or TRBV12-4 to TRBJ1-1, with no clear D. The CDR3 is made up of 13 amino acids. V lost 3 bases, J lost 2 bases, and 7 bases lay in between. The CDR3 DNA reads TGTGCCAGCAGTTTGGCGGTAAACACTGAAGCTTTCTTT. This encodes CASSLAVNTEAFF.